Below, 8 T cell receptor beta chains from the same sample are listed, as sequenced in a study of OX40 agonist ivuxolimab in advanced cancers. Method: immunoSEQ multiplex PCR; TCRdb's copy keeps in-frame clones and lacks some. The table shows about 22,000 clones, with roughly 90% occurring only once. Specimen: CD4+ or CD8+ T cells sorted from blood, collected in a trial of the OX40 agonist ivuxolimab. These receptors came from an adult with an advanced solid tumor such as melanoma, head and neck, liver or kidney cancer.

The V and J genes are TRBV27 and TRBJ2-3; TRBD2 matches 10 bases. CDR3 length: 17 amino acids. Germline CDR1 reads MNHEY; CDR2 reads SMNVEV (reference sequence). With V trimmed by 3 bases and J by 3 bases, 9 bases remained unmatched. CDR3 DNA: TGTGCCAGCAGTTTGGGACTAGCGCTTTTTCGGACAGATACGCAGTATTTT. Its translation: CASSLGLALFRTDTQYF.

The CDR3 is CASSSPTSGTQETQYF. The CDR3 DNA reads as TGTGCCAGCAGTTCGCCGACTAGCGGGACCCAAGAGACCCAGTACTTC. The chain has TRBV6-5 and TRBJ2-5; 11 nucleotides line up with TRBD2. The germline gives CDR1 MNHEY, CDR2 SVGAGI. V dropped 4 bases and J dropped 1; count of bases not matched to a gene: 5. The CDR3 is made up of 16 amino acids.

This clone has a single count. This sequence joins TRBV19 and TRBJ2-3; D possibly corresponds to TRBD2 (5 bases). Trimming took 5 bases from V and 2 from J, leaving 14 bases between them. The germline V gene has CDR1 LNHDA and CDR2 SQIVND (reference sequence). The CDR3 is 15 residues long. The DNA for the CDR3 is TGTGCCAGTAGTCCCCTGGCGGGTGTCACAGATACGCAGTATTTT. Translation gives CASSPLAGVTDTQYF.

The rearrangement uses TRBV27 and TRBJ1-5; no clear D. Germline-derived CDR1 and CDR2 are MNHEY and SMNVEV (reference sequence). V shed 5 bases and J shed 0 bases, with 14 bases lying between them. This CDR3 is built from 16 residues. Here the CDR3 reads CASSKYREGSNQPQHF. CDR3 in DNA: TGTGCCAGCAGTAAATACCGGGAGGGTAGCAATCAGCCCCAGCATTTT.

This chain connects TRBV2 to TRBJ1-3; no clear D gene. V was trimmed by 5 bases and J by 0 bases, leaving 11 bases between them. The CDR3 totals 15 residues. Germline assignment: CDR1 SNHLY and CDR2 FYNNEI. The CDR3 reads CASSRSENSGNTIYF. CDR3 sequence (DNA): TGTGCCAGCAGTCGATCAGAAAACTCTGGAAACACCATATATTTT.

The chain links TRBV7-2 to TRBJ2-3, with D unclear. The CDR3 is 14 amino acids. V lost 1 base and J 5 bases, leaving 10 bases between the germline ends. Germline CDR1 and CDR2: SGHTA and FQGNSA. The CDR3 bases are TGTGCCAGCAGCTTAGGGGGTCTGGGAGATACGCAGTATTTT. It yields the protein CASSLGGLGDTQYF.

The CDR3 here is CASTLTSGSMLEQFF. As DNA, the CDR3 is TGTGCCAGCACTCTGACTAGCGGGAGTATGCTGGAGCAGTTCTTC. The chain joins TRBV6-5 to TRBJ2-1, with 12 bases fitting TRBD2. Losses at the gene ends were 7 bases for V and 10 bases for J; bases not matched to a gene: 11. The length of the CDR3 is 15 residues. Germline V gives CDR1 MNHEY, CDR2 SVGAGI.

The CDR3 sequence: CAWSVGQNTGELFF. Here the CDR3 DNA reads TGTGCCTGGAGTGTTGGTCAGAACACCGGGGAGCTGTTTTTT. This sequence joins TRBV30 and TRBJ2-2; D is undetermined. Germline CDR1 GTSNPN, CDR2 SVGIG (reference sequence). The CDR3 consists of 14 residues. The V gene lost 0 bases and the J gene lost 1 base, with 6 bases spanning the gap.